A single TCR beta chain is shown here with its context. These data originate in a study of cytomegalovirus exposure and HLA in healthy donors. PCR was performed using 60 Vbeta and 13 Jbeta primers. Clones were read by immunoSEQ multiplex PCR, and TCRdb kept only the in-frame ones, dropping some. This table holds just over 40,000 clones. Trimming took 5 bases from V and 4 from J, leaving 21 bases between them. The CDR3 totals 16 residues. Looked up from germline, CDR1 is SGHVS and CDR2 is FQNEAQ. The sequenced material came from PBMCs. The rearrangement joins TRBV7-8 to TRBJ2-7; TRBD1 is a possible D gene (7 bases). The receptor was derived from a man aged 25 to 45 in good health and CMV-seronegative. This CDR3 is CASSPLGGTEPYEQYF. CDR3 coding DNA: TGTGCCAGCAGCCCACTTGGGGGGACAGAGCCATACGAGCAGTACTTC. Full variable domain (outside the CDR3, taken from reference TRBV7-8 and TRBJ2-7): GAGVSQSPRYKVAKRGQDVALRCDPISGHVSLFWYQQALGQGPEFLTYFQNEAQLDKSGLPSDRFFAERPEGSVSTLKIQRTQQEDSAVYLCASSPLGGTEPYEQYFGPGTRLTVT.